This T cell receptor beta chain emerged from a study of blood T cell repertoires in COVID-19. In the study overall: Researchers got acute and convalescent COVID-19 samples from the United States, Italy and Spain.

This CDR3 is built from 15 residues. The V gene end was trimmed by 1 base and the J gene end by 3 bases; junction bases not matched to a gene: 6. The V gene's germline CDR1 is SGHRS and CDR2 YFSETQ. Sequenced by immunoSEQ multiplex PCR; TCRdb stores in-frame clones only, minus some. The sample contains roughly 43,000 clones, less than 70% of which appear only once. The J gene is TRBJ2-7, the V gene TRBV5-1, with TRBD2 matching 8 bases. The sequencing input was peripheral blood. This receptor was obtained from a man older than 75 with acute or convalescent COVID-19. The CDR3 region has the DNA TGCGCCAGCAGCTTGACTAGCGGAGCCTACTACGAGCAGTACTTC. As protein: CASSLTSGAYYEQYF.